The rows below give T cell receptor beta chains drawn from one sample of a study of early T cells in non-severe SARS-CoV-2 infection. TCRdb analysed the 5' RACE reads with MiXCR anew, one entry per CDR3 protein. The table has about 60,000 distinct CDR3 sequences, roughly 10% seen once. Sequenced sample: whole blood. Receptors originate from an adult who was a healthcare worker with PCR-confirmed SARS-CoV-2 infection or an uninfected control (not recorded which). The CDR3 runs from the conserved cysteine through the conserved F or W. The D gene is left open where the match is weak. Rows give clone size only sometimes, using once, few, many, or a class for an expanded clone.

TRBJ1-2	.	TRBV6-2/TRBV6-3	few	CASTTGRNYGYTF	TGTGCCAGCACCACAGGGCGGAACTATGGCTACACCTTC
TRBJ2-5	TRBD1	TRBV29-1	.	CSAEPQGEETQYF	TGCAGCGCTGAACCCCAGGGGGAAGAGACCCAGTACTTC
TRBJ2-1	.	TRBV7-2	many	CASSFASREQFF	TGTGCCAGCAGCTTCGCTAGCCGTGAGCAGTTCTTC
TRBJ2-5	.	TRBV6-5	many	CASSYSYLPSGKETQYF	TGTGCCAGCAGTTACTCGTATCTTCCGTCCGGAAAAGAGACCCAGTACTTC
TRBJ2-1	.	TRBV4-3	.	CASSQDWHRGLYNEQFF	TGCGCCAGCAGCCAAGATTGGCACAGGGGACTCTACAATGAGCAGTTCTTC
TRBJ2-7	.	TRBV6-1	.	CASRLSSGPAYERYF	TGTGCCAGCAGACTCAGCTCCGGGCCAGCCTACGAGCGGTACTTC
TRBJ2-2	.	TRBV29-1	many	CSVATRYPNGELFF	TGCAGCGTTGCCACCCGTTATCCAAACGGGGAGCTGTTTTTT
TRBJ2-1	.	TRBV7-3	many	CASSLMWSSYNEQFF	TGTGCCAGCAGCTTAATGTGGAGCTCCTACAATGAGCAGTTCTTC
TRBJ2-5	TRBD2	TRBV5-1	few	CASRAGLAEETQYF	TGCGCCAGCAGGGCGGGACTAGCGGAAGAGACCCAGTACTTC
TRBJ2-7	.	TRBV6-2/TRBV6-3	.	CASSLGSLKNYEQYF	TGTGCCAGCAGTCTAGGGTCCCTAAAAAACTACGAGCAGTACTTC
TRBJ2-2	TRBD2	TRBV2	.	CASSAGLAGTGELFF	TGTGCCAGCAGTGCGGGACTAGCGGGAACCGGGGAGCTGTTTTTT
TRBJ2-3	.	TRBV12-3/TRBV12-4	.	CASSSITDTQYF	TGTGCCAGCAGTTCCATCACAGATACGCAGTATTTT
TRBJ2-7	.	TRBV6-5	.	CASSYQGVSYEQYF	TGTGCCAGCAGTTACCAGGGAGTCTCCTACGAGCAGTACTTC
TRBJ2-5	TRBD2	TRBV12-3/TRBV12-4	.	CASRASGRQETQYF	TGTGCCAGCCGAGCTAGCGGGAGACAAGAGACCCAGTACTTC
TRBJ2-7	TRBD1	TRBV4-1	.	CASSLLGTGSYEQYF	TGCGCCAGCAGCCTCCTCGGGACAGGGTCCTACGAGCAGTACTTC
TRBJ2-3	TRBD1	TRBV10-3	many	CAISEGTGSTDTQYF	TGTGCCATCAGTGAGGGGACAGGGAGCACAGATACGCAGTATTTT
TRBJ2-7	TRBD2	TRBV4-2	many	CASSPTSGLRAYEQYF	TGTGCCAGCAGCCCGACTAGCGGGCTTCGGGCCTACGAGCAGTACTTC
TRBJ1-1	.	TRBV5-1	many	CASSLFSGDTEAFF	TGCGCCAGCAGCTTGTTCTCTGGTGACACTGAAGCTTTCTTT
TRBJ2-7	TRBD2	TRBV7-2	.	CASSPTLSGSYEQYF	TGTGCCAGCAGCCCGACGCTTAGCGGGAGTTACGAGCAGTACTTC
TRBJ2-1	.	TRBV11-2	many	CASSSAGNRNEQFF	TGTGCCAGCAGCTCGGCGGGCAATCGGAATGAGCAGTTCTTC
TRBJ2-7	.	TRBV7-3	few	CASSFGSSDEQYF	TGTGCCAGCAGCTTCGGGAGCAGCGACGAGCAGTACTTC
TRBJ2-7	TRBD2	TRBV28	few	CASSPGGEQYF	TGTGCCAGCAGTCCGGGGGGCGAGCAGTACTTC
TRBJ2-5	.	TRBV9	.	CASSVSKEETQYF	TGTGCCAGCAGCGTAAGTAAGGAAGAGACCCAGTACTTC
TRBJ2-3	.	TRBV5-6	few	CASSWTGADTQYF	TGTGCCAGCAGCTGGACGGGCGCAGATACGCAGTATTTT
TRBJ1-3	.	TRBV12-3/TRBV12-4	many	CASSGEDTIYF	TGTGCCAGCAGTGGGGAGGACACCATATATTTT
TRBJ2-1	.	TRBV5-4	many	CASSLVSGLLSYNEQFF	TGTGCCAGCAGCTTGGTTTCGGGACTCCTCTCCTACAATGAGCAGTTCTTC
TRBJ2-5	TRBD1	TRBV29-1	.	CSVGPGQVRETQYF	TGCAGCGTTGGACCCGGACAGGTACGAGAGACCCAGTACTTC
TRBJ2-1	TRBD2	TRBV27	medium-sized	CASRPTSGSRYNEQFF	TGTGCCAGCAGACCCACTAGCGGGAGTCGCTACAATGAGCAGTTCTTC
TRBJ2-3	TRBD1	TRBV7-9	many	CASSVGTVHTDTQYF	TGTGCCAGCAGCGTTGGGACAGTACACACAGATACGCAGTATTTT
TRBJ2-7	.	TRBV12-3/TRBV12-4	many	CASSFRQSSEQYF	TGTGCCAGCAGTTTTCGTCAGTCATCCGAGCAGTACTTC
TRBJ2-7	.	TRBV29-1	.	CSVPWPTGLLF	TGCAGCGTTCCCTGGCCCACAGGTCTCCTCTTC
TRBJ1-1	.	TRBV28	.	CASSFPPGANTEAFF	TGTGCCAGCAGTTTCCCACCAGGGGCGAACACTGAAGCTTTCTTT
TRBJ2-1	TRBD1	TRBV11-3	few	CASRTPGTGGNEQFF	TGTGCCAGCAGAACCCCCGGGACAGGGGGCAATGAGCAGTTCTTC
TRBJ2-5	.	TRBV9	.	CASSAFLGTQYF	TGTGCCAGCAGTGCTTTCTTGGGGACCCAGTACTTC
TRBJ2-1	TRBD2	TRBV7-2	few	CASSLSSSGHNEQFF	TGTGCCAGCAGCTTATCATCTAGCGGACACAATGAGCAGTTCTTC
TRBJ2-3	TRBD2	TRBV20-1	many	CSALFGTSGVKDTQYF	TGCAGTGCTCTCTTCGGGACTAGCGGGGTGAAGGATACGCAGTATTTT
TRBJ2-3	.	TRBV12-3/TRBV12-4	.	CASSFSSRVRTDTQYF	TGTGCCAGCAGTTTCTCATCCCGGGTCCGCACAGATACGCAGTATTTT
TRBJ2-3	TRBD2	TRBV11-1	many	CASSKRGSTDTQYF	TGTGCCAGCAGTAAGCGGGGAAGCACAGATACGCAGTATTTT
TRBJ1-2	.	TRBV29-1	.	CSVEFGTPYTF	TGCAGCGTTGAATTCGGGACCCCCTACACCTTC
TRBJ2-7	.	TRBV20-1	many	CSARDNRGAGRKYF	TGCAGTGCTAGAGATAATAGGGGGGCGGGAAGGAAGTACTTC